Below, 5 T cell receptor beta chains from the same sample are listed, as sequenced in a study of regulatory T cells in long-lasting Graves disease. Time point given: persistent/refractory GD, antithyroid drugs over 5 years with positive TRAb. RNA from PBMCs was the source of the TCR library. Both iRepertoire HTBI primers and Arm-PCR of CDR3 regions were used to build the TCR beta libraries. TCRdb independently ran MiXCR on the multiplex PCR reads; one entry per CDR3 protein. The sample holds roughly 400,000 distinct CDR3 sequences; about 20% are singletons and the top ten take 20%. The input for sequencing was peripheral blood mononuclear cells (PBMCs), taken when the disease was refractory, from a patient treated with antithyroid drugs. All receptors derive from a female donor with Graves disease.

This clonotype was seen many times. The CDR3 region is CASSSDPRSGYTF. The CDR3, as DNA: TGTGCCAGCAGTTCCGACCCCCGAAGTGGCTACACCTTC. The chain joins TRBV27 to TRBJ1-2; D remains ambiguous. The V gene's germline CDR1 is MNHEY and CDR2 SMNVEV (reference sequence). There are 13 residues in the CDR3. Trimming shortened V by 4 bases and J by 7 bases, and 13 bases separated the two germline ends.

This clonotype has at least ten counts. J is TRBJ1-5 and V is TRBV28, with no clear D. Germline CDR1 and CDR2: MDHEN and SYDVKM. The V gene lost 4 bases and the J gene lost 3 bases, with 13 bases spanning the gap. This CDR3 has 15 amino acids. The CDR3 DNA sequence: TGTGCCAGCAGTTCCCGTGATAGGATCAATCAGCCCCAGCATTTT. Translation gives CASSSRDRINQPQHF.

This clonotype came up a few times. CDR3 in amino acids: CSAPQSSGLTEQYF. The DNA of the CDR3 is TGCAGTGCCCCCCAGTCTAGCGGCCTTACCGAGCAGTACTTC. The chain joins TRBV20-1 to TRBJ2-7, with 7 bases aligning to TRBD2. Germline CDR1 DFQATT, CDR2 SNEGSKA (reference sequence). The V segment lost 6 bases and the J segment 6 bases; nucleotides outside the gene matches: 14. CDR3 length: 14 residues.

The CDR3 spells CASSLISAGTYGYTF. The DNA of the CDR3 is TGTGCCAGCAGTTTAATCTCAGCAGGGACCTATGGCTACACCTTC. J is TRBJ1-2 and V is TRBV27; possibly TRBD1 for D (5 bases). Trimming took 2 bases from V and 4 from J, leaving 14 bases between them. Germline-derived CDR1 and CDR2 are MNHEY and SMNVEV (reference sequence). This CDR3 contains 15 residues.

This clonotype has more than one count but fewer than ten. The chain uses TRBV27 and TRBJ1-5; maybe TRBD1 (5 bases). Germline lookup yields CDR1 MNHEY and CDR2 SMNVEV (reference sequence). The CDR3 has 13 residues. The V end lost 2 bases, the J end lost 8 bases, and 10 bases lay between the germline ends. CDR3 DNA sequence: TGTGCCAGCAGTTTACAGGGCTGGGAGCCCCAGCATTTT. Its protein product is CASSLQGWEPQHF.